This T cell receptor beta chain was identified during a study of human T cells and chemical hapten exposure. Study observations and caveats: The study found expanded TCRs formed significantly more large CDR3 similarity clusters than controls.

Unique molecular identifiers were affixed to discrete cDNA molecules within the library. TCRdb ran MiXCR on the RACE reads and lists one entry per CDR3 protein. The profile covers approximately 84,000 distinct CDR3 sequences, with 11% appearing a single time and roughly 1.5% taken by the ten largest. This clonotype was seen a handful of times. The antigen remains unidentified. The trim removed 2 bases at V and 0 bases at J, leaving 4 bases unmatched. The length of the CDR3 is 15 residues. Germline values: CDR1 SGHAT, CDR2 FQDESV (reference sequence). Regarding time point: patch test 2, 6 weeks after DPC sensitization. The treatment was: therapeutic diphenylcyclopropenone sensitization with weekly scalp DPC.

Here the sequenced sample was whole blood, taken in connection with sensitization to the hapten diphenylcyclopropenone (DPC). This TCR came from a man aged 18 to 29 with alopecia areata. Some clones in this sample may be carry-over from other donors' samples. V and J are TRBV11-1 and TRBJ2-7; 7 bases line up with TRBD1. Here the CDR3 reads CASSLYDRDSYEQYF. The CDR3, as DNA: TGTGCCAGCAGCTTATACGACAGGGACTCCTACGAGCAGTACTTC. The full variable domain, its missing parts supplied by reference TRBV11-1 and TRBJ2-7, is EAEVAQSPRYKITEKSQAVAFWCDPISGHATLYWYRQILGQGPELLVQFQDESVVDDSQLPKDRFSAERLKGVDSTLKIQPAELGDSAMYLCASSLYDRDSYEQYFGPGTRLTVT.